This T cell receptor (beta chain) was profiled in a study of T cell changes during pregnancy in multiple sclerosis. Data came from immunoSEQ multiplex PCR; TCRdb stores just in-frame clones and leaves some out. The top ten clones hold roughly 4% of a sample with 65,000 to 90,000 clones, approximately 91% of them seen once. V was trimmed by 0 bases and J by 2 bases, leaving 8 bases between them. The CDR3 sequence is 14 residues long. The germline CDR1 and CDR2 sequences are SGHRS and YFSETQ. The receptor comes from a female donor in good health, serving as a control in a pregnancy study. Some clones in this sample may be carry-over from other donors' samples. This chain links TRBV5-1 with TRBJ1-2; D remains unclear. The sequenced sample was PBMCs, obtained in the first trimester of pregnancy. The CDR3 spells CASSLAAENYGYTF. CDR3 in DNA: TGCGCCAGCAGCTTGGCGGCGGAGAACTATGGCTACACCTTC.